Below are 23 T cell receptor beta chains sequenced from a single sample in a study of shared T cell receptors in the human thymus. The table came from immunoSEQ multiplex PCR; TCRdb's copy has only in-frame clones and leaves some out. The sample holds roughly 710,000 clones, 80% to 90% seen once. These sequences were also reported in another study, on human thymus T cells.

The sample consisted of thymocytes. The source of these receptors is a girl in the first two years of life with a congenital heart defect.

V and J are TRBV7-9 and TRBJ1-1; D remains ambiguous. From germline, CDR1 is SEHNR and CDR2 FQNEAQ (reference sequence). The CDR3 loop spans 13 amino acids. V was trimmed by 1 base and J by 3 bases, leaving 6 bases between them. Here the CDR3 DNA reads TGTGCCAGCAGCTTAGAAGAGGACACTGAAGCTTTCTTT. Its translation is CASSLEEDTEAFF. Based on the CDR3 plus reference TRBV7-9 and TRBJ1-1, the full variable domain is DTGVSQNPRHKITKRGQNVTFRCDPISEHNRLYWYRQTLGQGPEFLTYFQNEAQLEKSRLLSDRFSAERPKGSFSTLEIQRTEQGDSAMYLCASSLEEDTEAFFGQGTRLTVV.

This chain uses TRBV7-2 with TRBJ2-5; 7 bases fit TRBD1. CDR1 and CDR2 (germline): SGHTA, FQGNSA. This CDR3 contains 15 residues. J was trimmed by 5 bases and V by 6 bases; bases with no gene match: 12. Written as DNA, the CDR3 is TGTGCCAGCAGACCAGGACAGGTCCAGGGGGAGACCCAGTACTTC. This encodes CASRPGQVQGETQYF.

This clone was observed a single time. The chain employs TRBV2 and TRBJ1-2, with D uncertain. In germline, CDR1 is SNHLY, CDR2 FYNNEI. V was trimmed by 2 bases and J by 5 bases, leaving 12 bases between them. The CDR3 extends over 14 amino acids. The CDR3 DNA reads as TGTGCCAGCAGTGAACTGGGCAGCAGATATGGCTACACCTTC. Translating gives CASSELGSRYGYTF.

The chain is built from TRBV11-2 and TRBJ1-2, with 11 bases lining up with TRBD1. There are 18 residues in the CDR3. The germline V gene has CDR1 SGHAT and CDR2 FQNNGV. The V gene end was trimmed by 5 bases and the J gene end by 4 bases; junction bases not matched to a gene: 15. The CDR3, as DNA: TGTGCCAGCAGCCCGACGCGGGACAGGGGGGGGGCACTCTATGGCTACACCTTC. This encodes CASSPTRDRGGALYGYTF.

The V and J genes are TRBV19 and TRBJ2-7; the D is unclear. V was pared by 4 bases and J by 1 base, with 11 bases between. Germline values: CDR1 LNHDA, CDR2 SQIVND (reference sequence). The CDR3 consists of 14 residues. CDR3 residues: CASSNLETSYEQYF. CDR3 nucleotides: TGTGCCAGTAGTAATCTCGAAACTTCCTACGAGCAGTACTTC. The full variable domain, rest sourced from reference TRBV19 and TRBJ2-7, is DGGITQSPKYLFRKEGQNVTLSCEQNLNHDAMYWYRQDPGQGLRLIYYSQIVNDFQKGDIAEGYSVSREKKESFPLTVTSAQKNPTAFYLCASSNLETSYEQYFGPGTRLTVT.

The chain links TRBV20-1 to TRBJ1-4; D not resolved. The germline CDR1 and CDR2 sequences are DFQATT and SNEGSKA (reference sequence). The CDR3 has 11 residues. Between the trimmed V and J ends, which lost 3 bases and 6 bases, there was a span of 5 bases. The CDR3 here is CSASRYEKLFF. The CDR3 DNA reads TGCAGTGCTAGCCGGTATGAAAAACTGTTTTTT.

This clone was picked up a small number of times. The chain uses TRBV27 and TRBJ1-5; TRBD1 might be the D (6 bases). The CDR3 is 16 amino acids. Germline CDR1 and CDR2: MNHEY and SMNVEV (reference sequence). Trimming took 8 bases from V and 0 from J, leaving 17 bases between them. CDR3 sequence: CASQQQGNNSNQPQHF. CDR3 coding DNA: TGTGCCAGCCAACAACAGGGAAACAATAGCAATCAGCCCCAGCATTTT.

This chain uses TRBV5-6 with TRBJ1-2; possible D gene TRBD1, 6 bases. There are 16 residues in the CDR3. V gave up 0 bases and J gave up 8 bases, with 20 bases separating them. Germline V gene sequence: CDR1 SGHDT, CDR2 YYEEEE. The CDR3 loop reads CASSLDGGQNERGYTF. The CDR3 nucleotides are TGTGCCAGCAGCTTGGACGGGGGGCAGAACGAACGGGGCTACACCTTC.

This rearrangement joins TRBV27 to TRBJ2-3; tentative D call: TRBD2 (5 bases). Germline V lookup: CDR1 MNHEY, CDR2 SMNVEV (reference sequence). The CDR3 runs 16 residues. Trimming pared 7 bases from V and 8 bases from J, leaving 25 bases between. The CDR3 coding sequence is TGTGCCAGCAAACCCCGATCGACGGGCCCCCGGGGTACGCAGTATTTT. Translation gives CASKPRSTGPRGTQYF.

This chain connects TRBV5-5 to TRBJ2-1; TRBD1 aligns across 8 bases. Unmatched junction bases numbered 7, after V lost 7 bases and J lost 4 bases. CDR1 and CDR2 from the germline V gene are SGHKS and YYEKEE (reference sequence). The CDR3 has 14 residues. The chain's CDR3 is CASGDRGSYNEQFF. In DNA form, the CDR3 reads TGTGCCAGCGGCGACAGGGGATCGTACAATGAGCAGTTCTTC.

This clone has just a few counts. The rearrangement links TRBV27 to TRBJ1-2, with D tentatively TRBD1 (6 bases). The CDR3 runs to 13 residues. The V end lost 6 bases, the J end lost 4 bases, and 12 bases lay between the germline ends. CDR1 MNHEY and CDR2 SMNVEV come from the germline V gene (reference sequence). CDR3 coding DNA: TGTGCCAGCAGCCTTACAGGGTCCTATGGCTACACCTTC. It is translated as CASSLTGSYGYTF.

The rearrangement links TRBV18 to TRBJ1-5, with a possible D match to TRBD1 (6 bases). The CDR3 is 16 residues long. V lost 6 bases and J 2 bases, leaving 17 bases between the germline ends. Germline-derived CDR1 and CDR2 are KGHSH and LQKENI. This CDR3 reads CASSVSNRTGNQPQHF. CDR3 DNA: TGTGCCAGCTCCGTATCTAACCGGACAGGCAATCAGCCCCAGCATTTT.

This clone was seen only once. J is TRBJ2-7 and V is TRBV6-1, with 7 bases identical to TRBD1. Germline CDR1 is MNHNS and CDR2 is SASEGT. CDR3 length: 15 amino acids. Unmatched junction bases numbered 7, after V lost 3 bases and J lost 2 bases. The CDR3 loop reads CASSDGDRDPYEQYF. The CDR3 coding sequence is TGTGCCAGCAGTGACGGAGACAGGGACCCCTACGAGCAGTACTTC.

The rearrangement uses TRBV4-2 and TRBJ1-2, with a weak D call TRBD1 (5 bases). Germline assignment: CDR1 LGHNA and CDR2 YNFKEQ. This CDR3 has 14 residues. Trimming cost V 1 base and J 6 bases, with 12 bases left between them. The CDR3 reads CASSQGGAGHGYTF. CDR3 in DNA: TGTGCCAGCAGCCAAGGTGGGGCAGGGCATGGCTACACCTTC.

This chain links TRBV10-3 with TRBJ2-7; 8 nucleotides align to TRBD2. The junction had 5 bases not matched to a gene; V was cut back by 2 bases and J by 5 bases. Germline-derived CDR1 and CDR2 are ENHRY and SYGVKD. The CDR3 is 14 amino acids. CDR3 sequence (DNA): TGTGCCATCAGTGAGATTAGCGGGGCTCACGAGCAGTACTTC. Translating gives CAISEISGAHEQYF.

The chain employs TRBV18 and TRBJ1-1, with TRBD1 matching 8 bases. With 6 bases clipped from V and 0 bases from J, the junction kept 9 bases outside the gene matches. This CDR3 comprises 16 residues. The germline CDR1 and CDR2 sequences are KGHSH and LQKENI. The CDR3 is CASSPRDRILNTEAFF. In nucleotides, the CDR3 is TGTGCCAGCTCTCCCCGGGACAGGATTTTGAACACTGAAGCTTTCTTT.

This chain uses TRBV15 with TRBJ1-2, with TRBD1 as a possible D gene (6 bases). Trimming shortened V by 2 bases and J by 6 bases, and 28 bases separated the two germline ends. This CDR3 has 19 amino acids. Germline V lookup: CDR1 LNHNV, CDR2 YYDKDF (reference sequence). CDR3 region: CATSRYLVRGLGDSDGYTF. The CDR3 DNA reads TGTGCCACCAGCAGATATTTAGTCAGGGGACTAGGGGATTCCGATGGCTACACCTTC.

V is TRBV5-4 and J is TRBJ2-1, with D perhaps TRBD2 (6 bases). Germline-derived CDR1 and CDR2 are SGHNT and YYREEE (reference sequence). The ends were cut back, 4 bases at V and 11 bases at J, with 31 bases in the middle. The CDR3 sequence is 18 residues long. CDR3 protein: CASSRDSILLSSANQQFF. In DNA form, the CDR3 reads TGTGCCAGCAGCCGGGACTCCATTCTTCTCTCGTCAGCGAATCAGCAGTTCTTC.

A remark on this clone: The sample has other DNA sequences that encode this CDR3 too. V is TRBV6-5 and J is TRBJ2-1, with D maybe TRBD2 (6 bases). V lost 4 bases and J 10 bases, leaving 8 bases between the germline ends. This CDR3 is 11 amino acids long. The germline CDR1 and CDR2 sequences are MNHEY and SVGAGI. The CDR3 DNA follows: TGTGCCAGCAGTTTGGGAGGAGAGCAGTTCTTC. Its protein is CASSLGGEQFF.

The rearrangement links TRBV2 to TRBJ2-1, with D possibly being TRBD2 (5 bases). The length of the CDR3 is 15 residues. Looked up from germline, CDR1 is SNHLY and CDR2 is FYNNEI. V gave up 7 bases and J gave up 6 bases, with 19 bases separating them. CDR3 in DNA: TGTGCCAGCATCTCTCCGGAGGTAGGACTCAATGAGCAGTTCTTC. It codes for CASISPEVGLNEQFF.

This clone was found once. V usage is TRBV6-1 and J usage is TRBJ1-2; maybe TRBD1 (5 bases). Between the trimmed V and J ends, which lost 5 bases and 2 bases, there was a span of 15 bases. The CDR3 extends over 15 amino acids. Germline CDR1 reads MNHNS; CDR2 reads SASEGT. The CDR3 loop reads CASSKDSPLNYGYTF. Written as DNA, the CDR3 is TGTGCCAGCAGTAAAGACAGCCCGCTAAACTATGGCTACACCTTC.

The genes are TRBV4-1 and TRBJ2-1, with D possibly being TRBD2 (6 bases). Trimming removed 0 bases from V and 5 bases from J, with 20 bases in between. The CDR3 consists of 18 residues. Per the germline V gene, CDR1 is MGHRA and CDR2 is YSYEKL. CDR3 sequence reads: CASSQDTKDYRQDNEQFF. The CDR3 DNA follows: TGCGCCAGCAGCCAAGATACCAAGGACTACCGTCAGGACAATGAGCAGTTCTTC.

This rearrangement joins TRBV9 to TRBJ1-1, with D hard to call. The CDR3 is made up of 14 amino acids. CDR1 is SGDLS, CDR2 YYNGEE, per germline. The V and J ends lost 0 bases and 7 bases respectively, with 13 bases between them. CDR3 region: CASSVADPGLEAFF. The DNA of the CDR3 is TGTGCCAGCAGCGTAGCAGACCCCGGACTTGAAGCTTTCTTT.